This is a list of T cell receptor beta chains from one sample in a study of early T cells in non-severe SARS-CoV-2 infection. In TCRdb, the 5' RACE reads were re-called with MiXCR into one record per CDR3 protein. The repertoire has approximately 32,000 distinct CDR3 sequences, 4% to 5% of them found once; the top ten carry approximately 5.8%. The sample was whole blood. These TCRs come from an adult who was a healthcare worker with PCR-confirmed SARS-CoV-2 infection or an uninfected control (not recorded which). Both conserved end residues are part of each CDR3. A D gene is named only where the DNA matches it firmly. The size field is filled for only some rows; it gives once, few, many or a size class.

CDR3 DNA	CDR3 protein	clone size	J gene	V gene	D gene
TGTGCCAGCAGTTTACTTTTCTCGGGAGGGAAGGGGACAGATACGCAGTATTTT	CASSLLFSGGKGTDTQYF	few	TRBJ2-3	TRBV12-3/TRBV12-4	TRBD2
TGTGCCAGCAGTGCAGGGGGCAGCTTCTATGGCTACACCTTC	CASSAGGSFYGYTF	many	TRBJ1-2	TRBV6-5	TRBD1
TGTGCCACCGGACGGAGCTCCTATAATTCACCCCTCCACTTT	CATGRSSYNSPLHF	many	TRBJ1-6	TRBV15	NA
TGTGCCAGCAAGGCGGGGAGCTCCTACGAGCAGTACTTC	CASKAGSSYEQYF	medium-sized	TRBJ2-7	TRBV6-2/TRBV6-3	NA
TGCAGTGCCTCCTACGCTACAGGGCTCAATGCGCAGTATTTT	CSASYATGLNAQYF	few	TRBJ2-3	TRBV20-1	NA
TGTGCCAGCAGCCCGAATCCGAATTCACCCCTCCACTTT	CASSPNPNSPLHF	many	TRBJ1-6	TRBV7-2	NA
TGTGCCAGCAGCTTAGGGCGACTGGTAGTCCAAGAGACCCAGTACTTC	CASSLGRLVVQETQYF	many	TRBJ2-5	TRBV7-8	NA
TGCGCCAGCAGCTTGGCCCCGTCTCTTGAAGCTTTCTTT	CASSLAPSLEAFF	many	TRBJ1-1	TRBV5-1	NA
TGCGCCAGCAGCTTGAGGCGGGTCAATGAGCAGTTCTTC	CASSLRRVNEQFF	many	TRBJ2-1	TRBV5-1	NA
TGTGCCAGCAGCTCAGATGAGTGGACAAGCAATCAGCCCCAGCATTTT	CASSSDEWTSNQPQHF	many	TRBJ1-5	TRBV7-9	NA
TGTGCCAGCTCACCACAGGGGACTTTATCCTACAATGAGCAGTTCTTC	CASSPQGTLSYNEQFF	many	TRBJ2-1	TRBV18	NA
TGTGCCAGCAGCCAAGACCAAGGGGCGAAACAAGAGACCCAGTACTTC	CASSQDQGAKQETQYF	many	TRBJ2-5	TRBV3-1	NA
TGCGCCAGCGGACCCGAGGGAGGGATTCACGAGCAGTACTTC	CASGPEGGIHEQYF	NA	TRBJ2-7	TRBV5-1	TRBD2
TGCAGCGTTGAAGTCTGGAGCGGAGTCACAGATACGCAGTATTTT	CSVEVWSGVTDTQYF	many	TRBJ2-3	TRBV29-1	NA
TGCGCCAGCAGCCCGCGACAGGCAACTAATGAAAAACTGTTTTTT	CASSPRQATNEKLFF	many	TRBJ1-4	TRBV4-3	NA
TGTGCCAGCAGTTCCCCGGGAGTTAATTCACCCCTCCACTTT	CASSSPGVNSPLHF	NA	TRBJ1-6	TRBV27	NA
TGCGCCAGCAGCCAAGTCAAAGAGAGATTGGGCACTGAAGCTTTCTTT	CASSQVKERLGTEAFF	many	TRBJ1-1	TRBV4-1	NA
TGTGCCAGCAGCCGGACAGGGTATCAGCCCCAGCATTTT	CASSRTGYQPQHF	few	TRBJ1-5	TRBV28	TRBD1
TGTGCCAGCAGCTTAGGTGCGGATCTAACCGGGGAGCTGTTTTTT	CASSLGADLTGELFF	many	TRBJ2-2	TRBV7-9	NA
TGCGCCAGCAGCTTGGAAGCGGGGTCAAGAGCCTACGAGCAGTACTTC	CASSLEAGSRAYEQYF	few	TRBJ2-7	TRBV5-1	TRBD2
TGCAGTGCTTCTGGAGCGGGGGGCTATACAGATACGCAGTATTTT	CSASGAGGYTDTQYF	many	TRBJ2-3	TRBV20-1	TRBD2
TGTGCCAGCAGTCCCCGGGTCCTCCTTAGCACAGATACGCAGTATTTT	CASSPRVLLSTDTQYF	few	TRBJ2-3	TRBV27	NA
TGTGCCAGCAGAAGGAGCGGGAGGGCCCAAGAGACCCAGTACTTC	CASRRSGRAQETQYF	few	TRBJ2-5	TRBV7-3	TRBD2